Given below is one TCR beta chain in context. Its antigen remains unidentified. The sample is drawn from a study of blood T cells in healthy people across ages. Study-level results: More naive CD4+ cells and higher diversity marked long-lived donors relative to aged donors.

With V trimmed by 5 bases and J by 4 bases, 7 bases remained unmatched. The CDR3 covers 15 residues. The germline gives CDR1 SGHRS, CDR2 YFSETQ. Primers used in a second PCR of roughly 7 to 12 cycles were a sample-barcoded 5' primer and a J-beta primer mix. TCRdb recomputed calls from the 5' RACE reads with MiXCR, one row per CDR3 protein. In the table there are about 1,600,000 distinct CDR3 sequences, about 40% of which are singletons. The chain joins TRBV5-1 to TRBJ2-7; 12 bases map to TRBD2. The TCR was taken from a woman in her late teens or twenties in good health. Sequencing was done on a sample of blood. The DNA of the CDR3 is TGCGCCAGCAGGTCCGGGACTAGCGGGCCTTACGAGCAGTACTTC. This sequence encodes CASRSGTSGPYEQYF.